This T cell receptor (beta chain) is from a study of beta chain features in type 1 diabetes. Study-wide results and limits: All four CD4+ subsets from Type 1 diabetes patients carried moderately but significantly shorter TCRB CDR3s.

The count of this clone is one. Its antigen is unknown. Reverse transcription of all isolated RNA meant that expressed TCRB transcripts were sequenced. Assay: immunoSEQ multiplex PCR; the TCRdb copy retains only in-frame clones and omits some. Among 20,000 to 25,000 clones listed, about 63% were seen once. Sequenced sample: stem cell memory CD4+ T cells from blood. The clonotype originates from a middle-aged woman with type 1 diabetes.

As DNA, the CDR3 is TGTGCCAGCAGTCCGACTAGCGGGGGGGGAGATACGCAGTATTTT. As protein: CASSPTSGGGDTQYF. The chain has TRBV27 and TRBJ2-3; 14 bases are shared with TRBD2. CDR1 MNHEY and CDR2 SMNVEV come from the germline V gene (reference sequence). This CDR3 spans 15 amino acids. V was clipped by 5 bases and J by 5 bases; unmatched bases: 3.